This T cell receptor beta chain was retrieved from a study of blood T cell repertoires in COVID-19. The CDR3 length is 11 residues. Germline-derived CDR1 and CDR2 are SQVTM and ANQGSEA. V lost 8 bases and J lost 4, with 9 bases in between. Sequenced by immunoSEQ multiplex PCR; TCRdb stores in-frame clones only, minus some. The table records over 400,000 clones, around nine tenths of them present only once. The V and J genes are TRBV29-1 and TRBJ2-1; D gene uncertain. Material: PBMCs or T cells enriched from blood (not recorded which). This receptor was obtained from a woman aged 55-70 years who had recovered from COVID-19. In DNA, the CDR3 is TGCAGCATATCGGGTTACAATGAGCAGTTCTTC. Protein product: CSISGYNEQFF.